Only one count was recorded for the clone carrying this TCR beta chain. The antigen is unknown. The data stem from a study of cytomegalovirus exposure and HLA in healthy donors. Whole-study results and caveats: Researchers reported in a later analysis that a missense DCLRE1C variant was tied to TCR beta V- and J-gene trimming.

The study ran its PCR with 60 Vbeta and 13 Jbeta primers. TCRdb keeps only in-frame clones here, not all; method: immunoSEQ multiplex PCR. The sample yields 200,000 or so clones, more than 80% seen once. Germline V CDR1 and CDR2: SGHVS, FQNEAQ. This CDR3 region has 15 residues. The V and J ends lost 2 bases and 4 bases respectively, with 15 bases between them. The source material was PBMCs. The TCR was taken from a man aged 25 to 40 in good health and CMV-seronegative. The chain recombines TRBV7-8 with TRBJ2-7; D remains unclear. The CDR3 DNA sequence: TGTGCCAGCAGCTTAAGTCCGTGGGCTGAGTACGAGCAGTACTTC. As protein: CASSLSPWAEYEQYF. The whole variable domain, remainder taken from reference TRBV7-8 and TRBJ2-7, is GAGVSQSPRYKVAKRGQDVALRCDPISGHVSLFWYQQALGQGPEFLTYFQNEAQLDKSGLPSDRFFAERPEGSVSTLKIQRTQQEDSAVYLCASSLSPWAEYEQYFGPGTRLTVT.